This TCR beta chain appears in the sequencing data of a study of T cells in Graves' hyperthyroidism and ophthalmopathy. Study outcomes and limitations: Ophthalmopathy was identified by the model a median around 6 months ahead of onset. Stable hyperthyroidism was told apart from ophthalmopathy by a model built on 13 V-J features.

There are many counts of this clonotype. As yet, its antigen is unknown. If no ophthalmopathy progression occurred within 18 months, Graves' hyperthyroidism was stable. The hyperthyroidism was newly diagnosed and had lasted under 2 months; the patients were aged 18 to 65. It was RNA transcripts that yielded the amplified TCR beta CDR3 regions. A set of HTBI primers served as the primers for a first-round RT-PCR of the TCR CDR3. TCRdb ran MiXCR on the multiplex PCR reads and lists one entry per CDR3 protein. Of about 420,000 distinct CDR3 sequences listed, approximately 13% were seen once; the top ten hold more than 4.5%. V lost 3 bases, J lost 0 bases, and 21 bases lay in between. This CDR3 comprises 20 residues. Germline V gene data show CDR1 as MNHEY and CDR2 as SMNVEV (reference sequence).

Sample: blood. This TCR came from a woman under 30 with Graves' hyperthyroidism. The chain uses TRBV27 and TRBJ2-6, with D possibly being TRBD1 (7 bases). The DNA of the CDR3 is TGTGCCAGCAGTTTCAACCGCGCAGGGGGAGGAATCTCTGGGGCCAACGTCCTGACTTTC. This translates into CASSFNRAGGGISGANVLTF.